These T cell receptor beta chains were read from a single sample in a study of neoadjuvant anti-PD-1 for oral cavity cancer. Assay used: immunoSEQ multiplex PCR; TCRdb lists only in-frame clones, some missing. This sample has about 15,000 clones, with 35% to 40% found just once. The input for sequencing was tumor tissue, taken after nivolumab (anti-PD-1) treatment. The receptors originated from a person aged 35-79 years with oral cavity squamous cell carcinoma. Both conserved end residues are part of each CDR3. Fields, in order: V gene, D gene, CDR3 length, clone size, J gene, CDR3 protein, CDR3 DNA. D genes are given only for firm matches. Rows give clone size only sometimes, using once, few, many, or a class for an expanded clone.

TRBV4-1,.,15,.,TRBJ2-2,CASSQTRGWRVGLFF,TGCGCCAGCAGCCAAACTAGGGGGTGGAGAGTTGGGCTGTTTTTT
TRBV11-2,TRBD2,14,.,TRBJ2-5,CASSANSGGETQYF,TGTGCCAGCAGCGCTAATAGCGGGGGAGAGACCCAGTACTTC
TRBV6-6,.,14,.,TRBJ2-7,CASSYGAQTYEQYF,TGTGCCAGCAGTTACGGGGCTCAAACCTACGAGCAGTACTTC
TRBV5-1,TRBD1,15,.,TRBJ1-1,CASSPLQGMNTEAFF,TGCGCCAGCAGCCCACTACAGGGGATGAACACTGAAGCTTTCTTT
TRBV9,.,14,many,TRBJ1-6,CASSLRTEDSPLHF,TGTGCCAGCAGCCTTCGGACGGAGGACTCACCCCTCCACTTT
TRBV6-5,TRBD1,15,.,TRBJ1-1,CATETGWERNTEAFF,TGTGCCACCGAGACAGGGTGGGAGAGGAACACTGAAGCTTTCTTT
TRBV6-5,TRBD1,14,.,TRBJ2-5,CASSPGGSWETQYF,TGTGCCAGCAGCCCAGGGGGCTCGTGGGAGACCCAGTACTTC
TRBV27,.,14,once,TRBJ1-5,CASSLRNSNQPQHF,TGTGCCAGCAGTTTGAGGAATAGCAATCAGCCCCAGCATTTT
TRBV27,.,17,.,TRBJ1-1,CASSLVVGAGRNTEAFF,TGTGCCAGCAGTTTAGTCGTAGGGGCAGGAAGGAACACTGAAGCTTTCTTT
TRBV4-3,.,13,few,TRBJ1-6,CASSQEYNSPLHF,TGCGCCAGCAGCCAAGAGTACAATTCACCCCTCCACTTT
TRBV27,.,14,.,TRBJ1-6,CASSLWGGRSPLHF,TGTGCCAGCAGTTTATGGGGGGGACGGTCACCCCTCCACTTT
TRBV11-2,.,13,.,TRBJ2-1,CASSTGTFDEQFF,TGTGCCAGCAGCACCGGGACTTTCGATGAGCAGTTCTTC
TRBV27,.,15,many,TRBJ2-7,CATTPRWGKSYEQYF,TGTGCCACGACACCGCGCTGGGGCAAATCCTACGAGCAGTACTTC
TRBV6-5,.,12,.,TRBJ2-1,CASRRVNNEQFF,TGTGCCAGCCGCAGGGTTAACAATGAGCAGTTCTTC
TRBV5-1,.,14,few,TRBJ1-5,CASSLEEVVQPQHF,TGCGCCAGCAGCTTGGAAGAGGTTGTGCAGCCCCAGCATTTT
TRBV23-1,.,15,.,TRBJ1-1,CASSRTGPWATEAFF,TGCGCCAGCAGTCGAACGGGACCCTGGGCCACTGAAGCTTTCTTT
TRBV9,TRBD2,16,many,TRBJ2-7,CASSVGLSGGVYEQYF,TGTGCCAGCAGCGTAGGGCTCAGCGGGGGAGTCTACGAGCAGTACTTC
TRBV27,TRBD1,14,few,TRBJ2-7,CATKQGPNHYEQYF,TGTGCCACCAAACAGGGGCCCAATCACTACGAGCAGTACTTC
TRBV6-4,.,14,.,TRBJ1-1,CASSDTRRGTEAFF,TGTGCCAGCAGTGACACGAGGAGGGGCACTGAAGCTTTCTTT
TRBV7-2,.,14,medium-sized,TRBJ2-2,CASSLSPVVGELFF,TGTGCCAGCAGCTTAAGCCCAGTAGTCGGGGAGCTGTTTTTT
TRBV30,TRBD1,15,few,TRBJ2-5,CAWSARQGARETQYF,TGTGCCTGGAGTGCCAGACAGGGGGCAAGGGAGACCCAGTACTTC
TRBV7-2,.,15,medium-sized,TRBJ2-7,CASSLDRQPSYEQYF,TGTGCCAGCAGCTTAGACAGGCAACCGTCCTACGAGCAGTACTTC
TRBV14,TRBD1,15,.,TRBJ2-7,CASSRQPGQGYEQYF,TGTGCCAGCAGCCGCCAGCCGGGACAGGGTTACGAGCAGTACTTC
TRBV11-3,.,15,.,TRBJ2-3,CASSYSVAGADTQYF,TGTGCCAGCAGCTACAGTGTGGCGGGTGCAGATACGCAGTATTTT
TRBV6-5,.,13,.,TRBJ2-7,CASSYSLAYEQYF,TGTGCCAGCAGTTACTCGCTCGCCTACGAGCAGTACTTC
TRBV11-3,TRBD2,13,.,TRBJ2-5,CASSASGAGTQYF,TGTGCCAGCAGCGCCAGCGGGGCGGGGACCCAGTACTTC
TRBV2,.,14,.,TRBJ2-7,CASSETEWNYEQYF,TGTGCCAGCAGTGAGACGGAATGGAACTACGAGCAGTACTTC
TRBV6-5,.,15,.,TRBJ2-1,CASSYGLASYNEQFF,TGTGCCAGCAGTTACGGCTTGGCGTCCTACAATGAGCAGTTCTTC
TRBV19,TRBD2,15,many,TRBJ2-5,CASSIGGGPGETQYF,TGTGCCAGTAGTATTGGCGGGGGGCCGGGAGAGACCCAGTACTTC
TRBV15,.,11,.,TRBJ2-1,CATSRDTEQFF,TGTGCCACCAGCAGGGACACTGAGCAGTTCTTC
TRBV5-8,TRBD1,13,few,TRBJ2-1,CASSMNRGNEQFF,TGTGCCAGCAGCATGAACAGGGGAAATGAGCAGTTCTTC
TRBV5-1,TRBD1,15,few,TRBJ2-7,CASSFGQGATYEQYF,TGCGCCAGCAGCTTCGGACAGGGGGCCACCTACGAGCAGTACTTC
TRBV5-4,TRBD2,12,.,TRBJ2-1,CATSGDYNEQFF,TGTGCCACTAGCGGGGACTACAATGAGCAGTTCTTC
TRBV6-1,.,13,few,TRBJ1-5,CASREREGQPQHF,TGTGCCAGCAGGGAAAGGGAGGGTCAGCCCCAGCATTTT
TRBV10-2,.,12,medium-sized,TRBJ1-6,CASSDRASPLHF,TGCGCCAGCAGTGACAGGGCTTCACCCCTCCACTTT
TRBV19,TRBD2,15,.,TRBJ2-5,CASSRLAGHQETQYF,TGTGCCAGTAGTAGACTAGCGGGGCACCAAGAGACCCAGTACTTC
TRBV15,.,15,.,TRBJ1-1,CATSRERLPNTEAFF,TGTGCCACCAGCAGAGAAAGACTCCCGAACACTGAAGCTTTCTTT
TRBV7-2,.,16,.,TRBJ1-2,CASSLRARPKNYGYTF,TGTGCCAGCAGCTTGAGGGCAAGGCCCAAAAACTATGGCTACACCTTC
TRBV19,.,13,few,TRBJ2-2,CASSVQNTGELFF,TGTGCCAGTAGCGTACAAAACACCGGGGAGCTGTTTTTT
TRBV5-1,TRBD2,13,.,TRBJ2-5,CASSGGDLETQYF,TGCGCCAGCAGCGGGGGGGACTTAGAGACCCAGTACTTC
TRBV5-1,.,15,.,TRBJ2-5,CASSLGGRVEETQYF,TGCGCCAGCAGCTTGGGGGGCAGGGTGGAAGAGACCCAGTACTTC
TRBV5-4,.,14,.,TRBJ1-2,CASSQLELNYGYTF,TGTGCCAGCAGCCAGCTGGAACTTAACTATGGCTACACCTTC
TRBV10-3,TRBD1,13,.,TRBJ1-5,CATKDRADQPQHF,TGTGCCACCAAAGACAGGGCCGATCAGCCCCAGCATTTT
TRBV11-2,.,13,.,TRBJ1-1,CASSLTKNTEAFF,TGTGCCAGCAGCTTGACAAAGAACACTGAAGCTTTCTTT
TRBV7-9,.,15,medium-sized,TRBJ2-7,CASSYSGTGLGEQYF,TGTGCCAGCAGCTACTCCGGGACAGGACTAGGCGAGCAGTACTTC
TRBV6-5,.,15,many,TRBJ2-3,CASSYRPVLGDTQYF,TGTGCCAGCAGTTACAGACCAGTGTTAGGAGATACGCAGTATTTT
TRBV11-2,.,16,.,TRBJ2-7,CASSLLLSDSPYEQYF,TGTGCCAGCAGCTTATTGTTGAGCGACAGCCCCTACGAGCAGTACTTC
TRBV6-1,.,16,few,TRBJ1-5,CASSGLTGYSNQPQHF,TGTGCCAGCAGTGGCCTGACAGGTTATAGCAATCAGCCCCAGCATTTT
TRBV5-5,TRBD1,18,once,TRBJ2-1,CASSLRTGAPALYNEQFF,TGTGCCAGCAGCTTAAGAACAGGGGCCCCCGCCCTATACAATGAGCAGTTCTTC
TRBV4-3,TRBD1,14,.,TRBJ1-2,CASSADRRYYGYTF,TGCGCCAGCAGCGCGGACAGGCGGTACTATGGCTACACCTTC
TRBV7-3,.,15,.,TRBJ2-5,CASSLTSGPQETQYF,TGTGCCAGCAGCTTAACTAGCGGACCGCAAGAGACCCAGTACTTC
TRBV11-2,.,13,.,TRBJ2-5,CASSLGGGETQYF,TGTGCCAGCAGCTTGGGGGGCGGAGAGACCCAGTACTTC
TRBV27,.,14,.,TRBJ2-5,CASSPILGWETQYF,TGTGCCAGCAGTCCAATACTCGGTTGGGAGACCCAGTACTTC
TRBV7-9,TRBD1,15,.,TRBJ1-6,CASSLEGTANSPLHF,TGTGCCAGCAGCTTAGAAGGGACAGCGAATTCACCCCTCCACTTT
TRBV7-2,TRBD1,15,.,TRBJ2-7,CASSLDAGGFYEQYF,TGTGCCAGCAGCTTAGATGCAGGGGGATTCTACGAGCAGTACTTC
TRBV5-1,.,15,.,TRBJ2-1,CASSLEGSSYNEQFF,TGCGCCAGCAGCTTGGAGGGGTCCTCCTACAATGAGCAGTTCTTC
TRBV5-1,TRBD1,15,.,TRBJ2-7,CASSPRQGLSYEQYF,TGCGCCAGCAGCCCCCGACAGGGGTTGTCCTACGAGCAGTACTTC